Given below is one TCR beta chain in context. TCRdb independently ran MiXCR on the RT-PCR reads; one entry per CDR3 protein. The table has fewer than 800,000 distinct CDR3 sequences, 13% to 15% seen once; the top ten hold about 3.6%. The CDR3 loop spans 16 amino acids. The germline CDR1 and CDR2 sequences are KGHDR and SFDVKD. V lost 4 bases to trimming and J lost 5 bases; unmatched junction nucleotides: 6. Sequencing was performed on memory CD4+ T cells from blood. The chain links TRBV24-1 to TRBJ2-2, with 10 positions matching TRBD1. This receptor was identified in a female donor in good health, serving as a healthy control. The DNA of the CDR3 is TGTGCCACCAGTGACGCGGGACAGGGGAGGACCGGGGAGCTGTTTTTT. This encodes CATSDAGQGRTGELFF.